This note documents a single T cell receptor (beta chain) sequence. After isolation, RNA underwent reverse transcription to generate cDNA as the sequencing template. Sequencing was performed with immunoSEQ multiplex PCR; in TCRdb, only in-frame clones are kept and a portion is missing. This sample has about 210,000 clones; approximately 72% occur once, and the top ten carry around 1.2%. This CDR3 region has 14 residues. The ends were cut back, 5 bases at V and 0 bases at J, with 10 bases in the middle. Germline V gene lookup returns CDR1 SQVTM and CDR2 ANQGSEA. The data were taken from a study of CD8+ T cells in alopecia areata. Treatment indicated: oral pan-JAK inhibitor, 5-10 mg twice daily.

V usage is TRBV29-1 and J usage is TRBJ2-2, with D perhaps matching TRBD1 (6 bases). The specimen was CD4+ T cells sorted from blood, collected at approximately week 42, from a patient treated with tofacitinib. The source is a human donor with alopecia areata. CDR3 sequence reads: CSVSQGPNTGELFF. Here the CDR3 DNA reads TGCAGCGTTTCACAGGGACCGAACACCGGGGAGCTGTTTTTT.